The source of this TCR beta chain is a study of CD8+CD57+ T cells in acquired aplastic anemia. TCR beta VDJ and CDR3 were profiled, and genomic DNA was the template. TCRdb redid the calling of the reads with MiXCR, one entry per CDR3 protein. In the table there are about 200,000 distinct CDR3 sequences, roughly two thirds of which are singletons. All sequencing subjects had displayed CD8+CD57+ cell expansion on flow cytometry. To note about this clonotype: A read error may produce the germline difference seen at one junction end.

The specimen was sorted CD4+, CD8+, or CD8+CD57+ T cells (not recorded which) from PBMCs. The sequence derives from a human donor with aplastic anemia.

In DNA form, the CDR3 reads TGCAGTGCTAGAGGCGCAGTCTACGAACAGTACTTC. It codes for CSARGAVYEQYF. The V and J genes are TRBV20-1 and TRBJ2-7; unclear D gene. Germline V gives CDR1 DFQATT, CDR2 SNEGSKA (reference sequence). The CDR3 runs 12 residues.